This T cell receptor (beta chain) was recovered during a study of neoadjuvant anti-PD-1 for oral cavity cancer. Deletions cut 6 bases from V and 10 bases from J, with 22 bases between. CDR3 length equals 15 residues. Germline values: CDR1 MDHEN, CDR2 SYDVKM. Clones were sequenced by immunoSEQ multiplex PCR, and TCRdb holds only the in-frame ones, with some missing. The profile shows around 6,100 clones, about 61% of them singletons. Study results and caveats: Higher pretreatment blood Treg/Th17 ratios correlated with higher pretreatment blood and lower post-treatment tumor TCRbeta clonality.

For this clone: Its target is not known.

The input for sequencing was tumor tissue, taken before nivolumab (anti-PD-1) treatment. This TCR was sampled from a person aged 35-79 years with oral cavity squamous cell carcinoma. The chain uses TRBV28 and TRBJ1-5; D may be TRBD1 (6 bases). CDR3 sequence reads: CASSRDTRSISPQHF. The CDR3 DNA sequence: TGTGCCAGCAGCCGGGACACCCGTTCAATCAGCCCCCAGCATTTT.